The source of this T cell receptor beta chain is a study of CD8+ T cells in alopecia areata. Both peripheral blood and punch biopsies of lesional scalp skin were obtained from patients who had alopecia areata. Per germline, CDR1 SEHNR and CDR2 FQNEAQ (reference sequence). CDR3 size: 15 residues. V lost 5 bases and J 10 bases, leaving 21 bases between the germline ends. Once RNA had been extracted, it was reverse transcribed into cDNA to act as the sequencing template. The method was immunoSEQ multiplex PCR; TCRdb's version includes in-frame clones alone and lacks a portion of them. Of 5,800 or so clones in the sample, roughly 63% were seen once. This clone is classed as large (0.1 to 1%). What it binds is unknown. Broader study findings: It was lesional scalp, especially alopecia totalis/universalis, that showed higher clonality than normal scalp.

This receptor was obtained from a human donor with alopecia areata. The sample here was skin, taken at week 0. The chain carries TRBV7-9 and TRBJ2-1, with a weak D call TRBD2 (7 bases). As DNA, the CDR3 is TGTGCCAGCAGCCCTCGAGGGGGGGGCAAGTGGGAGCAGTTCTTC. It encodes CASSPRGGGKWEQFF.